Each of the 15 T cell receptor beta chains below was sequenced from the same sample in a study of blood T cell repertoires in COVID-19. This table comes from immunoSEQ multiplex PCR, and its TCRdb copy is limited to in-frame clones, with some not included. This sample has tens of thousands of clones, with more than 65% found just once. Sequencing input: peripheral blood. Receptors were obtained from a man older than 75 with acute or convalescent COVID-19.

This clone occurred a few times. V and J are TRBV19 and TRBJ1-2; 7 nucleotides agree with TRBD1. Germline V gene sequence: CDR1 LNHDA, CDR2 SQIVND (reference sequence). Trimming cost V 6 bases and J 4 bases; bases outside gene matches: 11. This CDR3 comprises 15 residues. The CDR3 protein is CASRGEGQSTYGYTF. The CDR3 DNA sequence: TGTGCCAGTAGAGGCGAGGGACAGTCCACCTATGGCTACACCTTC.

V usage is TRBV25-1 and J usage is TRBJ2-1; 7 nucleotides line up with TRBD2. Trimming at V came to 1 base and at J to 4 bases, leaving 7 bases not matched to a gene. The CDR3 runs to 16 residues. The germline CDR1 and CDR2 sequences are MGHDK and SYGVNS. CDR3 region: CASSESDGGRYNEQFF. The DNA for the CDR3 is TGTGCCAGCAGTGAATCGGACGGGGGGAGGTACAATGAGCAGTTCTTC.

V and J are TRBV5-4 and TRBJ1-5; weak D call: TRBD1 (5 bases). There are 16 residues in the CDR3. The germline CDR1 and CDR2 sequences are SGHNT and YYREEE (reference sequence). Trimming removed 3 bases at V and 2 bases at J, with 15 bases between. The CDR3: CASSSGGGGGNQPQHF. The CDR3 region has the DNA TGTGCCAGCAGCTCCGGCGGGGGAGGGGGCAATCAGCCCCAGCATTTT.

The sample holds one count of this clone. The chain employs TRBV10-3 and TRBJ1-2, with D hard to call. The CDR3 sequence is 12 residues long. Trimming left V 0 bases short and J 8 bases short, with 7 bases between. Per germline, CDR1 ENHRY and CDR2 SYGVKD. CDR3 bases: TGTGCCATCAGTGAGTCGGGAGGGGGCTACACCTTC. The encoded protein is CAISESGGGYTF.

This clone was counted between two and nine times. The CDR3 region has the DNA TGTGCCAGCAGCTTGGACAGGGGAAATGGCTACACCTTC. Its protein is CASSLDRGNGYTF. The V and J genes are TRBV7-8 and TRBJ1-2, with 9 positions matching TRBD1. Trimming removed 3 bases from V and 6 bases from J; junction bases left unmatched: 2. Germline V CDR1 and CDR2: SGHVS, FQNEAQ. This CDR3 region has 13 residues.

The chain combines TRBV5-6 with TRBJ2-7; D is uncertain. The CDR3 runs 13 residues. V lost 4 bases and J 0 bases, leaving 8 bases between the germline ends. From germline, CDR1 is SGHDT and CDR2 YYEEEE. CDR3 residues: CASSGDTSYEQYF. The CDR3 DNA is TGTGCCAGCAGCGGTGACACCTCCTACGAGCAGTACTTC.

The rearrangement joins TRBV19 to TRBJ1-2; D is undetermined. Deletions cut 6 bases from V and 7 bases from J, with 18 bases between. Germline assignment: CDR1 LNHDA and CDR2 SQIVND (reference sequence). The CDR3 contains 14 residues. The CDR3 spells CASSSPGSFAGYTF. As DNA, the CDR3 is TGTGCCAGTAGCTCTCCGGGTTCCTTCGCTGGCTACACCTTC.

The rearrangement joins TRBV6-5 to TRBJ1-5; TRBD1 matches at 9 bases. CDR1 and CDR2 (germline): MNHEY, SVGAGI. This CDR3 spans 14 amino acids. Losses at the gene ends were 10 bases for V and 4 bases for J; bases not matched to a gene: 8. The CDR3 sequence: CATSIGTGNQPQHF. CDR3 bases: TGTGCCACCTCCATAGGGACAGGGAATCAGCCCCAGCATTTT.

The chain uses TRBV28 and TRBJ2-5; D is perhaps TRBD1 (6 bases). CDR3 length: 15 residues. In germline, CDR1 is MDHEN, CDR2 SYDVKM. The V and J ends lost 3 bases and 4 bases respectively, with 15 bases between them. Here the CDR3 reads CASSFFGVGGETQYF. CDR3 sequence (DNA): TGTGCCAGCAGTTTTTTCGGGGTAGGGGGAGAGACCCAGTACTTC.

This clone was seen once. CDR3 in amino acids: CASSLARRGDGEAFF. Here the CDR3 DNA reads TGTGCCAGCAGCTTAGCGCGGAGGGGAGACGGTGAAGCTTTCTTT. The rearrangement links TRBV7-9 to TRBJ1-1; a weak D match, TRBD1 (5 bases). Trimming shortened V by 0 bases and J by 7 bases, and 15 bases separated the two germline ends. The germline V gene has CDR1 SEHNR and CDR2 FQNEAQ (reference sequence). The CDR3 sequence is 15 residues long.

This rearrangement joins TRBV27 to TRBJ1-4, with unresolved D. The V gene's germline CDR1 is MNHEY and CDR2 SMNVEV (reference sequence). The length of the CDR3 is 14 residues. Trimming pared 3 bases from V and 8 bases from J, leaving 13 bases between. Written as DNA, the CDR3 is TGTGCCAGCAGTTTCGCCAAGCCGAGCGAAAAACTGTTTTTT. Residues: CASSFAKPSEKLFF.

The chain uses TRBV19 and TRBJ2-2; 12 bases line up with TRBD2. J gave up 5 bases and V 6 bases, and 10 bases lay outside the gene matches. Germline loops: CDR1 LNHDA, CDR2 SQIVND (reference sequence). This CDR3 spans 17 amino acids. CDR3 in amino acids: CASSYQLAGGGTGELFF. The DNA of the CDR3 is TGTGCCAGTAGCTACCAACTAGCGGGGGGTGGTACCGGGGAGCTGTTTTTT.

This chain links TRBV27 with TRBJ2-1; no clear D gene. With 3 bases removed from V and 7 bases from J, the gap between germline ends came to 10 bases. The germline V gene has CDR1 MNHEY and CDR2 SMNVEV (reference sequence). The CDR3 covers 13 residues. The CDR3 loop reads CASSFGPENEQFF. The DNA for the CDR3 is TGTGCCAGCAGTTTTGGGCCGGAAAATGAGCAGTTCTTC.

This chain joins TRBV30 and TRBJ2-7, with a tentative D call TRBD2 (6 bases). Germline V gene lookup returns CDR1 GTSNPN and CDR2 SVGIG (reference sequence). The length of the CDR3 is 16 residues. Trimming removed 1 base from V and 1 base from J, with 17 bases in between. The CDR3 spells CAWSEMGGTFSYEQYF. DNA of the CDR3: TGTGCCTGGAGTGAAATGGGAGGCACCTTTTCCTACGAGCAGTACTTC. Complete variable domain (other parts from reference TRBV30 and TRBJ2-7): SQTIHQWPATLVQPVGSPLSLECTVEGTSNPNLYWYRQAAGRGLQLLFYSVGIGQISSEVPQNLSASRPQDRQFILSSKKLLLSDSGFYLCAWSEMGGTFSYEQYFGPGTRLTVT.

V is TRBV9 and J is TRBJ1-2; D not certain. The germline CDR1 and CDR2 sequences are SGDLS and YYNGEE. V was pared by 5 bases and J by 2 bases, with 13 bases between. CDR3 length: 14 amino acids. CDR3: CASRVGTPNYGYTF. The DNA for the CDR3 is TGTGCCAGCAGAGTGGGCACCCCCAACTATGGCTACACCTTC.